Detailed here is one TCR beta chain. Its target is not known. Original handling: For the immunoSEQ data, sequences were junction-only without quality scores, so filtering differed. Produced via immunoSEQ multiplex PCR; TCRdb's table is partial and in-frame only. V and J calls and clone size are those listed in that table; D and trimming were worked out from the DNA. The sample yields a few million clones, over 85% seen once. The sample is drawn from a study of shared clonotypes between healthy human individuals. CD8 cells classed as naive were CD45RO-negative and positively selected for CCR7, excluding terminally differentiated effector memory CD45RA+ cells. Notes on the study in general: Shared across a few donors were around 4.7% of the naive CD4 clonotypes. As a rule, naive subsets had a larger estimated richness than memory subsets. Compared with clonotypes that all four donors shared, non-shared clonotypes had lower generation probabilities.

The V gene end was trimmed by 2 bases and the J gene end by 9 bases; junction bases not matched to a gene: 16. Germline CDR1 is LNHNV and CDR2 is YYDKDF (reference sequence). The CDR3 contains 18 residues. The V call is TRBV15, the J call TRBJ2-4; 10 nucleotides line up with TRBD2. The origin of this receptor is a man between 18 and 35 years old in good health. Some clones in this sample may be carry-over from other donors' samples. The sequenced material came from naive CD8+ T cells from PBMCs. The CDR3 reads CATSRSQEREGPPGIQYF. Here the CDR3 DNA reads TGTGCCACCAGCAGATCCCAGGAGCGGGAGGGACCGCCCGGCATTCAGTACTTC.